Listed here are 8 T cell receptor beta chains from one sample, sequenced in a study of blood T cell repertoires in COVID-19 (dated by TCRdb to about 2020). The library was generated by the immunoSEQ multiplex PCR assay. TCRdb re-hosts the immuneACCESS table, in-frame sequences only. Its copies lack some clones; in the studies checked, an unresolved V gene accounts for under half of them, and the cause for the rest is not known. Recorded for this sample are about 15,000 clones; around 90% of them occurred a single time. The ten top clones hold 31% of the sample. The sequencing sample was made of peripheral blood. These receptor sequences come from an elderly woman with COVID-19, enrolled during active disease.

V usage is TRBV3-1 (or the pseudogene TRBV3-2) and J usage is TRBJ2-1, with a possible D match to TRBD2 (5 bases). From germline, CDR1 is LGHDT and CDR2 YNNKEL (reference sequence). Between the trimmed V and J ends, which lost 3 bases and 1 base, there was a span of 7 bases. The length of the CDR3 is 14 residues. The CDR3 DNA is TGTGCCAGCAGCCACGGGAAGTCCTACAATGAGCAGTTCTTC. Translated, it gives CASSHGKSYNEQFF.

CDR3 sequence reads: CASSRGRGSPLHF. The CDR3 nucleotides read TGTGCCAGCAGTAGGGGGCGCGGGTCACCCCTCCACTTT. V usage is TRBV12-3 or TRBV12-4 and J usage is TRBJ1-6; 7 bases line up with TRBD1. J lost 10 bases, V lost 5 bases, and 5 bases had no gene match. This CDR3 comprises 13 residues.

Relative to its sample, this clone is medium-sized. The CDR3 DNA follows: TGTGCCAGCAGCTTAAGTCCAGGAGGCTATGGCTACACCTTC. This sequence encodes CASSLSPGGYGYTF. This chain joins TRBV7-2 and TRBJ1-2, with D unclear. The V end lost 2 bases, the J end lost 4 bases, and 11 bases lay between the germline ends. Germline CDR1 and CDR2: SGHTA and FQGNSA. This CDR3 region has 14 residues.

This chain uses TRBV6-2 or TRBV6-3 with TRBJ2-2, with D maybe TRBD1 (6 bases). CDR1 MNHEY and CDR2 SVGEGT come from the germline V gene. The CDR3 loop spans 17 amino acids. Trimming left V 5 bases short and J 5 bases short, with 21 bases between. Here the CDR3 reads CASSLPRYRDRTGELFF. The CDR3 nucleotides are TGTGCCAGCAGTCTACCACGGTACAGGGACCGAACCGGGGAGCTGTTTTTT.

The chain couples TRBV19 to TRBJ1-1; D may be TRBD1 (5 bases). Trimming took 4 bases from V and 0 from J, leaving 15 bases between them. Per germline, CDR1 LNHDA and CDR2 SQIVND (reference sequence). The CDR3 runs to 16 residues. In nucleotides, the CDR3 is TGTGCCAGTAGTACAAACGGGGGGGTACTGAACACTGAAGCTTTCTTT. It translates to CASSTNGGVLNTEAFF.

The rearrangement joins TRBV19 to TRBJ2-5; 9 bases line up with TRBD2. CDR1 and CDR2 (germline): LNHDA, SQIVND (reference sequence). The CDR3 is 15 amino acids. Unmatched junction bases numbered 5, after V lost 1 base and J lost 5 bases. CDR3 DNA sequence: TGTGCCAGTAGTATAGGGCGGGAGGGCCACGAGACCCAGTACTTC. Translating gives CASSIGREGHETQYF.

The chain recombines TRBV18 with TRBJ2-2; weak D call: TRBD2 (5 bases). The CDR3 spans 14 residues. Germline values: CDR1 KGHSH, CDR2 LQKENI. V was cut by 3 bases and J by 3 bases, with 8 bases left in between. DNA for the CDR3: TGTGCCAGCTCACCTTGGGGAGACACCGGGGAGCTGTTTTTT. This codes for CASSPWGDTGELFF. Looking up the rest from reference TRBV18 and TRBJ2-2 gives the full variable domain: NAGVMQNPRHLVRRRGQEARLRCSPMKGHSHVYWYRQLPEEGLKFMVYLQKENIIDESGMPKERFSAEFPKEGPSILRIQQVVRGDSAAYFCASSPWGDTGELFFGEGSRLTVL.

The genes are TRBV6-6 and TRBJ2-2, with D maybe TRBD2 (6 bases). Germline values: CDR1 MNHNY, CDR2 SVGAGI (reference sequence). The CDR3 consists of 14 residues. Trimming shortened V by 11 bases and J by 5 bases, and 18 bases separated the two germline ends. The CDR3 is CAATRQGGTGELFF. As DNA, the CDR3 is TGTGCCGCCACGAGGCAGGGAGGAACCGGGGAGCTGTTTTTT.